A single sample gave rise to the 16 T cell receptor beta chains below, sequenced in a study of blood T cell repertoires in COVID-19. Clones were read by immunoSEQ multiplex PCR, and TCRdb kept only the in-frame ones, dropping some. The table lists 250,000 or so clones, approximately 84% of them singletons. Sequencing was performed on peripheral blood. Receptor source: a woman over 75 with acute or convalescent COVID-19.

The CDR3: CASSYGGGFDQPQHF. The CDR3 DNA reads as TGTGCCAGCAGTTACGGGGGGGGCTTCGATCAGCCCCAGCATTTT. This chain links TRBV6-2 or TRBV6-3 with TRBJ1-5; D is perhaps TRBD1 (6 bases). Trimming left V 2 bases short and J 5 bases short, with 13 bases between. Germline V gene data show CDR1 as MNHEY and CDR2 as SVGEGT. The CDR3 length is 15 residues.

V is TRBV3-1 (or the pseudogene TRBV3-2) and J is TRBJ2-7, with TRBD1 matching 11 bases. The germline V gene encodes CDR1 LGHDT and CDR2 YNNKEL (reference sequence). V gave up 5 bases and J gave up 6 bases; unmatched junction bases: 6. The CDR3 length is 14 residues. The CDR3 protein is CASSIRDRGAEQYF. The CDR3, as DNA: TGTGCCAGCAGCATCCGGGACAGGGGGGCCGAGCAGTACTTC.

The rearrangement uses TRBV7-9 and TRBJ1-1; D possibly corresponds to TRBD1 (5 bases). Germline V gene data show CDR1 as SEHNR and CDR2 as FQNEAQ (reference sequence). Trimming removed 2 bases at V and 11 bases at J, with 9 bases between. The CDR3 length is 11 residues. The CDR3 here is CASSLFRVAFF. In DNA, the CDR3 is TGTGCCAGCAGCTTATTCAGGGTTGCTTTCTTT.

The gene calls are TRBV4-1 and TRBJ2-1, with 7 nucleotides matching TRBD2. The CDR3 contains 17 residues. V gave up 4 bases and J gave up 0 bases; unmatched junction bases: 9. CDR1 and CDR2 (germline): MGHRA, YSYEKL. The CDR3 is CASSLLWGGSSYNEQFF. The CDR3 DNA follows: TGCGCCAGCAGCCTTCTCTGGGGCGGGAGCTCCTACAATGAGCAGTTCTTC.

This chain links TRBV5-4 with TRBJ1-4; D gene ambiguous. Germline CDR1 is SGHNT and CDR2 is YYREEE (reference sequence). Trimming took 4 bases from V and 7 from J, leaving 11 bases between them. This CDR3 has 13 residues. CDR3 nucleotides: TGTGCCAGCAGCCCTGGGCTTCGTGAAAAACTGTTTTTT. Translated, it gives CASSPGLREKLFF.

The chain employs TRBV7-6 and TRBJ2-3; possibly TRBD2 for D (5 bases). V lost 1 base and J 5 bases, leaving 19 bases between the germline ends. CDR1 is SGHVS, CDR2 FNYEAQ, per germline. The CDR3 length is 17 residues. The CDR3, as DNA: TGTGCCAGCAGCTTAGGATCGGGGATCACATCCGGAGATACGCAGTATTTT. This gives the protein CASSLGSGITSGDTQYF.

The chain uses TRBV18 and TRBJ1-2; D remains unclear. The V end was cut by 3 bases, the J end by 7 bases, with 6 bases between. There are 11 residues in the CDR3. The germline CDR1 and CDR2 sequences are KGHSH and LQKENI. The CDR3 sequence: CASSPLLGYTF. The CDR3 DNA reads as TGTGCCAGCTCACCCCTACTTGGCTACACCTTC.

The CDR3 loop is CASSPTSGGGTQYF. The CDR3 nucleotides read TGTGCCAGCAGCCCGACTAGCGGGGGGGGTACGCAGTATTTT. V usage is TRBV3-1 (or the pseudogene TRBV3-2) and J usage is TRBJ2-3; 14 nucleotides line up with TRBD2. Germline V gives CDR1 LGHDT, CDR2 YNNKEL (reference sequence). The CDR3 is made up of 14 amino acids. Trimming at V came to 4 bases and at J to 8 bases, leaving 2 bases not matched to a gene.

The chain recombines TRBV29-1 with TRBJ1-1, with D possibly being TRBD1 (6 bases). Germline V gene data show CDR1 as SQVTM and CDR2 as ANQGSEA. V was pared by 8 bases and J by 2 bases, with 15 bases between. This CDR3 comprises 13 residues. For the CDR3, the DNA is TGCAGCACATCGACAGGTACTAACACTGAAGCTTTCTTT. Translation: CSTSTGTNTEAFF.

The chain employs TRBV3-1 (or the pseudogene TRBV3-2) and TRBJ2-1; a possible D gene is TRBD2 (5 bases). The CDR3 is made up of 14 amino acids. Trimming stripped 3 bases from V and 3 bases from J, with 9 bases between. Germline V gives CDR1 LGHDT, CDR2 YNNKEL (reference sequence). CDR3 amino acids: CASSHRTYYNEQFF. The CDR3 nucleotides are TGTGCCAGCAGCCATCGGACTTACTACAATGAGCAGTTCTTC.

The gene calls are TRBV6-2 or TRBV6-3 and TRBJ1-1; 7 bases match TRBD1. V was clipped by 2 bases and J by 1 base; unmatched bases: 4. Germline V gives CDR1 MNHEY, CDR2 SVGEGT. This CDR3 is built from 15 residues. This CDR3 is CASSYRNRGNTEAFF. The DNA of the CDR3 is TGTGCCAGCAGTTACCGGAACAGGGGGAACACTGAAGCTTTCTTT.

This sequence joins TRBV14 and TRBJ2-2, with TRBD2 matching over 7 bases. With V trimmed by 0 bases and J by 6 bases, 4 bases remained unmatched. The CDR3 runs 15 residues. Looked up from germline, CDR1 is SGHDN and CDR2 is FVKESK. In DNA form, the CDR3 reads TGTGCCAGCAGCCAAGATAGACTAGCTGCCGGGGAGCTGTTTTTT. Translated, it gives CASSQDRLAAGELFF.

The gene calls are TRBV6-5 and TRBJ1-2, with unresolved D. V dropped 6 bases and J dropped 6 bases, with 17 bases sitting between them. The length of the CDR3 is 14 residues. Germline assignment: CDR1 MNHEY and CDR2 SVGAGI. The CDR3 loop reads CASRTGSEVNGYTF. The CDR3, as DNA: TGTGCCAGCAGGACGGGATCCGAGGTGAATGGCTACACCTTC.

The V and J genes are TRBV7-2 and TRBJ2-7, with D possibly being TRBD2 (7 bases). The V end lost 5 bases, the J end lost 5 bases, and 22 bases lay between the germline ends. From germline, CDR1 is SGHTA and CDR2 FQGNSA. CDR3 length equals 16 residues. The CDR3 protein is CASSEWGGGWNNEQYF. CDR3 in DNA: TGTGCCAGCAGCGAATGGGGAGGGGGGTGGAACAACGAGCAGTACTTC.

The sample holds a few counts of this clone. This chain connects TRBV6-2 or TRBV6-3 to TRBJ1-5; unclear D gene. This CDR3 has 14 residues. V was cut by 0 bases and J by 7 bases, with 10 bases left in between. Germline V gene sequence: CDR1 MNHEY, CDR2 SVGEGT. The CDR3, as DNA: TGTGCCAGCAGTTACTCGAACGTGGCCCAGCCCCAGCATTTT. Translated, it gives CASSYSNVAQPQHF.

The chain links TRBV6-5 to TRBJ2-2; TRBD1 might be the D (5 bases). Trimming stripped 2 bases from V and 0 bases from J, with 10 bases between. The CDR3 spans 16 residues. Germline V lookup: CDR1 MNHEY, CDR2 SVGAGI. The CDR3 here is CASSYQTAANTGELFF. CDR3 in DNA: TGTGCCAGCAGTTACCAGACAGCCGCGAACACCGGGGAGCTGTTTTTT.